These 24 T cell receptor beta chains were all obtained from the same sample, sequenced in a study of T cells in Graves' hyperthyroidism and ophthalmopathy. The CDR3 regions of TCR beta were amplified from RNA transcripts. The study used the HTBI primer set for a first-round RT-PCR of the TCR CDR3. One entry per CDR3 protein results from TCRdb running MiXCR on the multiplex PCR reads. The top ten clones hold under 15% of a sample with 500,000 to 650,000 distinct CDR3 sequences, roughly 15% of them seen once. Sequences were obtained from blood. The receptor source for this set is a woman between 45 and 60 years old with Graves' ophthalmopathy.

This clonotype was detected many times. The V and J genes are TRBV7-6 and TRBJ2-5; D remains unclear. V gave up 1 base and J gave up 1 base, with 10 bases separating them. CDR3 size: 15 residues. CDR1 and CDR2 from the germline V gene are SGHVS and FNYEAQ. CDR3 sequence reads: CASSLVRLPQETQYF. The CDR3, as DNA: TGTGCCAGCAGCTTAGTGCGCCTTCCCCAAGAGACCCAGTACTTC. The full variable domain, in which reference TRBV7-6 and TRBJ2-5 provide the parts outside the CDR3, is GAGVSQSPRYKVTKRGQDVALRCDPISGHVSLYWYRQALGQGPEFLTYFNYEAQQDKSGLPNDRFSAERPEGSISTLTIQRTEQRDSAMYRCASSLVRLPQETQYFGPGTRLLVL.

This clonotype showed up just a few times. This chain connects TRBV27 to TRBJ2-7; 7 bases line up with TRBD2. V shed 5 bases, J shed 0 bases, and the junction held 10 bases outside the gene matches. Germline V gene lookup returns CDR1 MNHEY and CDR2 SMNVEV (reference sequence). The CDR3 loop spans 16 amino acids. The DNA for the CDR3 is TGTGCCAGCAGTAGGAAATCGGGACTACCCTCCTACGAGCAGTACTTC. Translating it yields CASSRKSGLPSYEQYF.

This clonotype has a count of ten or more. The V gene is TRBV12-3 or TRBV12-4, the J gene TRBJ1-1; 7 bases match TRBD1. With V trimmed by 7 bases and J by 4 bases, 9 bases remained unmatched. The CDR3 is 14 residues long. CDR3 loop: CASTVTGTATEAFF. The CDR3 DNA sequence: TGTGCCAGCACCGTGACAGGGACCGCCACTGAAGCTTTCTTT.

This clonotype has a count of ten or more. The chain joins TRBV4-3 to TRBJ2-7; 10 positions agree with TRBD2. Germline V lookup: CDR1 LGHNA, CDR2 YSLEER. The CDR3 totals 17 residues. V trimming: 0 bases; J trimming: 2 bases; junction bases outside the gene matches: 7. CDR3 nucleotide sequence: TGCGCCAGCAGCCAAGAAGCAGCGGGAGGGCTACCCTACGAGCAGTACTTC. It codes for CASSQEAAGGLPYEQYF.

This clonotype came up many times. The rearrangement joins TRBV7-9 to TRBJ1-1; unclear D gene. The CDR3 spans 13 residues. V was trimmed by 1 base and J by 3 bases, leaving 6 bases between them. CDR1 is SEHNR, CDR2 FQNEAQ, per germline (reference sequence). This CDR3 reads CASSLEFYTEAFF. DNA of the CDR3: TGTGCCAGCAGCTTAGAATTTTACACTGAAGCTTTCTTT. Looking up the rest from reference TRBV7-9 and TRBJ1-1 gives the full variable domain: DTGVSQNPRHKITKRGQNVTFRCDPISEHNRLYWYRQTLGQGPEFLTYFQNEAQLEKSRLLSDRFSAERPKGSFSTLEIQRTEQGDSAMYLCASSLEFYTEAFFGQGTRLTVV.

The gene calls are TRBV19 and TRBJ1-2; D ambiguous. V was pared by 10 bases and J by 5 bases, with 11 bases between. The CDR3 totals 11 residues. Germline V gives CDR1 LNHDA, CDR2 SQIVND (reference sequence). The chain's CDR3 is CATVEAYGYTF. DNA for the CDR3: TGTGCCACCGTGGAGGCATATGGCTACACCTTC.

As concerns this clonotype: This may arise from a read error, as a much more abundant clone is one base away. The chain is built from TRBV7-3 and TRBJ1-6; tentative D call: TRBD1 (5 bases). Germline assignment: CDR1 SGHTA and CDR2 FQGTGA. The CDR3 has 14 residues. CDR3 nucleotides: TGTGCCAGCAGCTTTGACAGCTATAGTTCACCCCTCCACTTT. It specifies CASSFDSYSSPLHF. Full variable domain (rest looked up from reference TRBV7-3 and TRBJ1-6): GAGVSQTPSNKVTEKGKYVELRCDPISGHTALYWYRQSLGQGPEFLIYFQGTGAADDSGLPNDRFFAVRPEGSVSTLKIQRTERGDSAVYLCASSFDSYSSPLHFGNGTRLTVT.

This clonotype was recorded a few times. V gene TRBV27 combines with J gene TRBJ2-7; perhaps TRBD1 as D (6 bases). The CDR3 extends over 15 amino acids. The germline V and J ends were trimmed by 4 bases and 3 bases, with 16 bases remaining between them. Germline V gene data show CDR1 as MNHEY and CDR2 as SMNVEV (reference sequence). This CDR3 is CASSSTGRIFYEQYF. CDR3 sequence (DNA): TGTGCCAGCAGTTCGACAGGAAGGATCTTCTACGAGCAGTACTTC.

This clonotype has ten or more counts. This chain uses TRBV3-1 with TRBJ2-5, with a weak D call TRBD2 (5 bases). This CDR3 is 16 amino acids long. The V gene lost 0 bases and the J gene lost 2 bases, with 13 bases spanning the gap. Germline-derived CDR1 and CDR2 are LGHDT and YNNKEL (reference sequence). The CDR3 DNA sequence: TGTGCCAGCAGCCAAGAAGGGATTGGGGAGCAAGAGACCCAGTACTTC. This codes for CASSQEGIGEQETQYF.

In this sample, this clonotype turned up many times. CDR3 nucleotides: TGTGCCAGCAGTTTATACAGGGAGGAGACCCAGTACTTC. Translation gives CASSLYREETQYF. The chain couples TRBV28 to TRBJ2-5, with D tentatively TRBD1 (6 bases). The CDR3 sequence is 13 residues long. Germline CDR1 is MDHEN and CDR2 is SYDVKM. The V gene lost 1 base and the J gene lost 5 bases, with 8 bases spanning the gap.

For this clonotype: A much larger clone differs from this one at a single base, so this may be a read error. This chain uses TRBV2 with TRBJ1-2; D call uncertain. Trimming shortened V by 8 bases and J by 6 bases, and 13 bases separated the two germline ends. The germline V gene has CDR1 SNHLY and CDR2 FYNNEI. The CDR3 is 12 amino acids. The CDR3 nucleotides read TGTGCCAGCGAGCAGGAAGGGCATGGCTACACCTTC. Protein sequence: CASEQEGHGYTF.

A few counts support this clonotype. The V and J genes are TRBV14 and TRBJ2-2, with 7 positions matching TRBD2. V shed 4 bases, J shed 6 bases, and the junction held 2 bases outside the gene matches. This CDR3 has 13 residues. Germline values: CDR1 SGHDN, CDR2 FVKESK. CDR3 residues: CASSRTRAGELFF. The DNA of the CDR3 is TGTGCCAGCAGCCGGACTAGGGCCGGGGAGCTGTTTTTT.

In this sample, this clonotype turned up a few times. The chain has TRBV9 and TRBJ1-6, with 8 positions matching TRBD1. V lost 3 bases, J lost 6 bases, and 2 bases stayed unmatched. The CDR3 has 14 residues. CDR1 is SGDLS and CDR2 is YYNGEE in the germline V gene. CDR3 loop: CASSDTGGNSPLHF. DNA for the CDR3: TGTGCCAGCAGCGATACAGGGGGTAATTCACCCCTCCACTTT.

This clonotype was detected many times. The chain links TRBV12-3 or TRBV12-4 to TRBJ2-1; 11 bases are a match to TRBD1. There are 15 residues in the CDR3. The V gene end was trimmed by 1 base and the J gene end by 8 bases; junction bases not matched to a gene: 4. The CDR3 is CASSLGDRGSDEQFF. For the CDR3, the DNA is TGTGCCAGCAGTTTAGGGGACAGGGGGTCAGATGAGCAGTTCTTC.

This clonotype was seen repeatedly, ten times or more. CDR3 loop: CSARGGSVGYTF. The CDR3 coding sequence is TGCAGTGCTAGAGGGGGCTCCGTGGGCTACACCTTC. This chain connects TRBV20-1 to TRBJ1-2; TRBD1 might be the D (5 bases). This CDR3 has 12 residues. Trimming removed 1 base from V and 8 bases from J, with 11 bases in between. Germline V lookup: CDR1 DFQATT, CDR2 SNEGSKA (reference sequence).

This clonotype was observed at least ten times. This sequence joins TRBV12-3 or TRBV12-4 and TRBJ2-7, with 8 bases aligning to TRBD2. V shed 6 bases, J shed 0 bases, and the junction held 4 bases outside the gene matches. The CDR3 is made up of 14 amino acids. CDR3 coding DNA: TGTGCCAGCAGCAGAAGCGGGAGCTCCTACGAGCAGTACTTC. This sequence encodes CASSRSGSSYEQYF.

This clonotype has ten or more counts. The chain carries TRBV20-1 and TRBJ2-3; no reliable D call. Per germline, CDR1 DFQATT and CDR2 SNEGSKA (reference sequence). This CDR3 spans 14 amino acids. Trimming stripped 3 bases from V and 2 bases from J, with 12 bases between. In nucleotides, the CDR3 is TGCAGTGCTAGCGGTGGGCAACACACAGATACGCAGTATTTT. Translation: CSASGGQHTDTQYF.

The chain combines TRBV3-1 with TRBJ2-2; D might be TRBD2 (5 bases). Germline V gives CDR1 LGHDT, CDR2 YNNKEL (reference sequence). V lost 0 bases to trimming and J lost 5 bases, with 19 bases between them. CDR3 length: 18 residues. The CDR3 DNA reads TGTGCCAGCAGCCAAGATCGAATTTGGCTAGCTGGGACCGGGGAGCTGTTTTTT. Residues: CASSQDRIWLAGTGELFF. Looking up the rest from reference TRBV3-1 and TRBJ2-2 gives the full variable domain: DTAVSQTPKYLVTQMGNDKSIKCEQNLGHDTMYWYKQDSKKFLKIMFSYNNKELIINETVPNRFSPKSPDKAHLNLHINSLELGDSAVYFCASSQDRIWLAGTGELFFGEGSRLTVL.

This clonotype showed up many times. V and J are TRBV2 and TRBJ2-1; 8 nucleotides agree with TRBD2. Germline V CDR1 and CDR2: SNHLY, FYNNEI. CDR3 length: 18 amino acids. V trimming: 2 bases; J trimming: 7 bases; junction bases outside the gene matches: 16. DNA for the CDR3: TGTGCCAGCAGTGAACCCGCAGGAAAGCGGGAGTCTTGGAATGAGCAGTTCTTC. It specifies CASSEPAGKRESWNEQFF.

This clonotype was found many times. V and J are TRBV7-9 and TRBJ1-2; unclear D gene. V lost 5 bases, J lost 4 bases, and 17 bases lay in between. This CDR3 contains 15 residues. CDR1 is SEHNR and CDR2 is FQNEAQ in the germline V gene (reference sequence). The CDR3 spells CASSLDRLSGYGYTF. CDR3 DNA: TGTGCCAGCAGCCTCGACCGGCTCAGCGGCTATGGCTACACCTTC.

This clonotype was detected ten times or more. This chain links TRBV28 with TRBJ1-2; D remains unclear. V was trimmed by 1 base and J by 8 bases, leaving 14 bases between them. Germline assignment: CDR1 MDHEN and CDR2 SYDVKM. The CDR3 contains 14 residues. DNA for the CDR3: TGTGCCAGCAGTTTATCGGCAGGCATAGGGGGCTACACCTTC. Its protein product is CASSLSAGIGGYTF.

This clonotype was found many times. The rearrangement joins TRBV30 to TRBJ2-1; maybe TRBD1 (6 bases). CDR3 length: 14 amino acids. The V end was cut by 6 bases, the J end by 2 bases, with 14 bases between. Germline V lookup: CDR1 GTSNPN, CDR2 SVGIG (reference sequence). CDR3 amino acids: CACYAGVAYNEQFF. The CDR3 region has the DNA TGTGCCTGCTACGCAGGGGTGGCCTACAATGAGCAGTTCTTC.

This clonotype has ten or more counts. The chain recombines TRBV7-2 with TRBJ2-1; 7 nucleotides line up with TRBD2. V trimming: 3 bases; J trimming: 7 bases; junction bases outside the gene matches: 9. CDR1 and CDR2 (germline): SGHTA, FQGNSA. This CDR3 region has 15 residues. CDR3 residues: CASSFRMAGENEQFF. CDR3 nucleotide sequence: TGTGCCAGCAGCTTTCGTATGGCGGGAGAGAATGAGCAGTTCTTC.

This clonotype showed up many times. V and J are TRBV20-1 and TRBJ1-1; D perhaps matches TRBD1 (5 bases). The CDR3 runs to 13 residues. Looked up from germline, CDR1 is DFQATT and CDR2 is SNEGSKA (reference sequence). V lost 3 bases and J lost 0, with 8 bases in between. CDR3 protein: CSARTDMNTEAFF. The CDR3 DNA is TGCAGTGCTAGGACAGACATGAACACTGAAGCTTTCTTT.